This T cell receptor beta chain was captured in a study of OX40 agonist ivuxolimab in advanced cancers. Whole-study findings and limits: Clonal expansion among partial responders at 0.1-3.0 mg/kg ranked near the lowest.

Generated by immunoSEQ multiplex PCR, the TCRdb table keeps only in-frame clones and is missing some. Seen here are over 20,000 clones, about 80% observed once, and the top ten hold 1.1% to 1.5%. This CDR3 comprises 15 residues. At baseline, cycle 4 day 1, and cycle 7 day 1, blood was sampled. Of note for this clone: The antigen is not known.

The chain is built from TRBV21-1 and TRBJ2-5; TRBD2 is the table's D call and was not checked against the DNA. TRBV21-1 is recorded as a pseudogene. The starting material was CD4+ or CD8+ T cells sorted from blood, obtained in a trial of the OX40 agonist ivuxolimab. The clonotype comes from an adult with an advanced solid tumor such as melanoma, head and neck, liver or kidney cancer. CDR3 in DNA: TGTGCCAGCAGCACGGGACTAGCGGGAGAAGAGACCCAGTACTTC. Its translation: CASSTGLAGEETQYF.